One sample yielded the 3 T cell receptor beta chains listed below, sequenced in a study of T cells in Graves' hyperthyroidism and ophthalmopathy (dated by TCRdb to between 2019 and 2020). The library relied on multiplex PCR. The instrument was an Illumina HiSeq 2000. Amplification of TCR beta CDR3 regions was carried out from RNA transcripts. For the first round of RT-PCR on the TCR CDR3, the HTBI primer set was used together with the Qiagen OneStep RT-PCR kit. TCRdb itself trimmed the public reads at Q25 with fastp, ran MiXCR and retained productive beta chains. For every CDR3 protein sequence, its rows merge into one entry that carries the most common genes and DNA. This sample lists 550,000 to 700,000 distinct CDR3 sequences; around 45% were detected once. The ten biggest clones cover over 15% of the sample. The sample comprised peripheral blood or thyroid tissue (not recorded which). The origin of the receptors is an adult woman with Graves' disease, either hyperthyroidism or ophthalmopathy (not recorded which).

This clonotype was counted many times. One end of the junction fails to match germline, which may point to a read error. CDR3 sequence: CASSLTTNTEAFF. CDR3 sequence (DNA): TGCGCCAGCAGCTTAACGACGAACACCGAAGCTTTCTTT. The genes are TRBV5-1 and TRBJ1-1; D not certain. This CDR3 comprises 13 residues. Looked up from germline, CDR1 is SGHRS and CDR2 is YFSETQ.

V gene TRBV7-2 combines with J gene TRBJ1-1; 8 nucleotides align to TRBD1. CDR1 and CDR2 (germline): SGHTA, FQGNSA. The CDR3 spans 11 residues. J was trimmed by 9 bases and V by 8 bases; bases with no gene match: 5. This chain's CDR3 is CASGTGGKAFF. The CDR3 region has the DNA TGTGCCAGCGGGACAGGAGGCAAAGCTTTCTTT.

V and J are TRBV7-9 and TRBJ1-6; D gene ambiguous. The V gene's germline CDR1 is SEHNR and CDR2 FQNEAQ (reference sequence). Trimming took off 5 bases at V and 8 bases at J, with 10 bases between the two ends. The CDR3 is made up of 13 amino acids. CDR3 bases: TGTGCCAGCAGCACTCACACGGATTCACCCCTCCACTTT. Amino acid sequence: CASSTHTDSPLHF. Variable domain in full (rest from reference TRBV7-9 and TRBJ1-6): DTGVSQNPRHKITKRGQNVTFRCDPISEHNRLYWYRQTLGQGPEFLTYFQNEAQLEKSRLLSDRFSAERPKGSFSTLEIQRTEQGDSAMYLCASSTHTDSPLHFGNGTRLTVT.